What follows are 15 T cell receptor beta chains derived from one specimen sequenced in a study of T cells in Graves' hyperthyroidism and ophthalmopathy. Researchers amplified the TCR beta CDR3 regions from RNA transcripts. When the TCR CDR3 underwent first-round RT-PCR, the HTBI primer set was used. One entry per CDR3 protein results from TCRdb running MiXCR on the multiplex PCR reads. The sample has 500,000 to 750,000 distinct CDR3 sequences, 46% seen once. Sequencing was carried out using peripheral blood or thyroid tissue (not recorded which). These receptors were collected from a woman younger than 30 with Graves' hyperthyroidism.

Comment on this clonotype: A single base separates this from a much larger clone, so it may be a read error. J is TRBJ2-7 and V is TRBV2; D is possibly TRBD2 (6 bases). CDR1 is SNHLY and CDR2 is FYNNEI in the germline V gene. V lost 6 bases and J lost 0, with 15 bases in between. CDR3 length: 15 residues. This CDR3 reads CASRFIGGNSYEQYF. The DNA of the CDR3 is TGTGCCAGCAGGTTTATTGGCGGGAACTCCTACGAGCAGTACTTC. The whole variable domain, remainder taken from reference TRBV2 and TRBJ2-7, is EPEVTQTPSHQVTQMGQEVILRCVPISNHLYFYWYRQILGQKVEFLVSFYNNEISEKSEIFDDQFSVERPDGSNFTLKIRSTKLEDSAMYFCASRFIGGNSYEQYFGPGTRLTVT.

This clonotype was seen more than once but under ten times. The chain links TRBV25-1 to TRBJ1-1; the match to TRBD1 covers 8 bases. Germline loops: CDR1 MGHDK, CDR2 SYGVNS. The V and J ends lost 5 bases and 0 bases, in that order; junction bases with no gene match: 5. The CDR3 is 15 residues long. The CDR3 protein is CASSPSTGVNTEAFF. The CDR3 nucleotides read TGTGCCAGCAGTCCTTCGACAGGGGTGAACACTGAAGCTTTCTTT.

At least ten counts were recorded for this clonotype. The chain recombines TRBV7-2 with TRBJ1-3; D unresolved. From germline, CDR1 is SGHTA and CDR2 FQGNSA. The V gene lost 4 bases and the J gene lost 1 base, with 14 bases spanning the gap. The CDR3 length is 16 residues. CDR3 bases: TGTGCCAGCAGCTCCGCCCCCCTGTCGTCTGGAAACACCATATATTTT. This gives the protein CASSSAPLSSGNTIYF.

With regard to this clonotype: This may be a read error: a much more frequent sequence differs by one nucleotide. The rearrangement links TRBV7-2 to TRBJ1-5, with D hard to call. CDR1 SGHTA and CDR2 FQGNSA come from the germline V gene. CDR3 length: 14 amino acids. This chain's CDR3 is CAGSFSHRNQPQHF. In DNA form, the CDR3 reads TGTGCCGGCAGCTTTTCGCATAGAAATCAGCCCCAGCATTTT.

This clonotype was recorded once. The chain links TRBV29-1 to TRBJ2-2; D is unresolved. Germline V gives CDR1 SQVTM, CDR2 ANQGSEA. With 4 bases removed from V and 3 bases from J, the gap between germline ends came to 6 bases. The CDR3 has 12 residues. CDR3 residues: CSVVGYTGELFF. In DNA form, the CDR3 reads TGCAGCGTTGTGGGGTACACCGGGGAGCTGTTTTTT.

The chain's CDR3 is CAISESDAEAFF. DNA of the CDR3: TGTGCCATCAGTGAGTCCGACGCAGAAGCTTTCTTT. This chain connects TRBV10-3 to TRBJ1-1, with D unclear. The CDR3 sequence is 12 residues long. The ends were cut back, 0 bases at V and 8 bases at J, with 7 bases in the middle. Germline V gene data show CDR1 as ENHRY and CDR2 as SYGVKD.

With regard to this clonotype: An end of the junction does not agree with germline; a read error may underlie this. The rearrangement uses TRBV7-3 and TRBJ2-5; D remains ambiguous. CDR1 is SGHTA and CDR2 is FQGTGA in the germline V gene. The CDR3 extends over 8 amino acids. CDR3 sequence (DNA): TGTGCCAGCAGCCTCCACCCCTTC. It encodes CASSLHPF.

J is TRBJ1-5 and V is TRBV19, with D unresolved. Germline loops: CDR1 LNHDA, CDR2 SQIVND (reference sequence). The CDR3 is 14 residues long. In DNA, the CDR3 is TGTGTTAGTAGTATCGTCGGCAGGTCTGGGCCCCAGCATTTT. Translation: CVSSIVGRSGPQHF.

The V gene is TRBV29-1, the J gene TRBJ1-1; no definite D call. There are 15 residues in the CDR3. Germline CDR1 is SQVTM and CDR2 is ANQGSEA. V gave up 8 bases and J gave up 2 bases, with 21 bases separating them. CDR3 sequence (DNA): TGCAGCCCACGGACCCGAACGGCGGAAAACACTGAAGCTTTCTTT. Translating it yields CSPRTRTAENTEAFF.

The chain links TRBV5-4 to TRBJ2-5; the match to TRBD1 covers 7 bases. Germline-derived CDR1 and CDR2 are SGHNT and YYREEE (reference sequence). Trimming took 3 bases from V and 1 from J; bases not matched to a gene: 3. This CDR3 contains 14 residues. The CDR3 DNA reads TGTGCCAGCAGCTCGGGACAGTCCCAAGAGACCCAGTACTTC. It is translated as CASSSGQSQETQYF.

J is TRBJ1-5 and V is TRBV2, with 8 bases that match TRBD1. CDR3 length: 15 amino acids. Trimming took 4 bases from V and 0 from J; bases not matched to a gene: 2. Germline CDR1 is SNHLY and CDR2 is FYNNEI. CDR3 coding DNA: TGTGCCAGCAGTGCCGACAGGGGTAGCAATCAGCCCCAGCATTTT. As protein: CASSADRGSNQPQHF.

This clonotype was picked up many times. The chain is built from TRBV4-2 and TRBJ2-7, with 13 bases that match TRBD2. The CDR3 runs to 16 residues. After removal of 2 bases from V and 7 bases from J, the junction contained 8 bases not matched to a gene. Germline CDR1 LGHNA, CDR2 YNFKEQ. The CDR3 DNA reads as TGTGCCAGCAGCCAATCACTAGCGGGAGGGCCGTCGGAGCAGTACTTC. Translation gives CASSQSLAGGPSEQYF.

About this clonotype: Being one base from a much bigger clone, this may be a read error. The chain has TRBV4-1 and TRBJ2-2, with 9 nucleotides matching TRBD2. The germline V gene has CDR1 MGHRA and CDR2 YSYEKL. The CDR3 has 16 amino acids. The chain's CDR3 is CASSSISGSCTGELFF. The CDR3 nucleotides read TGTGCCAGCAGCTCCATTAGCGGGAGTTGCACCGGGGAGCTGTTTTTT.

The rearrangement joins TRBV7-6 to TRBJ1-6; no reliable D call. This CDR3 contains 14 residues. V lost 5 bases and J 7 bases, leaving 12 bases between the germline ends. CDR1 SGHVS and CDR2 FNYEAQ come from the germline V gene. The CDR3 sequence: CASSQPTANSPLHF. The CDR3 DNA follows: TGTGCCAGCAGCCAACCGACGGCCAATTCACCCCTCCACTTT. Based on the CDR3 plus reference TRBV7-6 and TRBJ1-6, the full variable domain is GAGVSQSPRYKVTKRGQDVALRCDPISGHVSLYWYRQALGQGPEFLTYFNYEAQQDKSGLPNDRFSAERPEGSISTLTIQRTEQRDSAMYRCASSQPTANSPLHFGNGTRLTVT.

The chain employs TRBV6-5 and TRBJ2-3; TRBD2 agrees at 8 bases. CDR3 size: 15 residues. V dropped 2 bases and J dropped 4; count of bases not matched to a gene: 5. CDR1 MNHEY and CDR2 SVGAGI come from the germline V gene. The CDR3 bases are TGTGCCAGCAGTTACGGCGGGAGGCCCTCAGATACGCAGTATTTT. It yields the protein CASSYGGRPSDTQYF.